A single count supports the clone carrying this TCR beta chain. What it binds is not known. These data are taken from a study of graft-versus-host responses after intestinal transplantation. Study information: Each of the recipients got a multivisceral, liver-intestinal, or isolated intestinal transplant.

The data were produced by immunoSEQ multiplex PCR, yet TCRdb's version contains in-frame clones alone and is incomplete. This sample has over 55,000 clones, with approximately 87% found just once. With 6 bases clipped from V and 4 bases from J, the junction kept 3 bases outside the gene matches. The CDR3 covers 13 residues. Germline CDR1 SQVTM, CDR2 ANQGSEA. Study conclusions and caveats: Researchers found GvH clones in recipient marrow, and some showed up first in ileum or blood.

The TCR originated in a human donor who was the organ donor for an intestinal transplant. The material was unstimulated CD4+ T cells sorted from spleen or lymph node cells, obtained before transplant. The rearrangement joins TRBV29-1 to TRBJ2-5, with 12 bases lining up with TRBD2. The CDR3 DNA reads TGCAGCGTGCTAGCGGGGGGGGTAGAGACCCAGTACTTC. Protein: CSVLAGGVETQYF.